A selection of T cell receptor beta chains follows, all from one sample in a study of shared clonotypes between healthy human individuals. Profiling relied on immunoSEQ multiplex PCR, and the TCRdb table lists in-frame clones only, not all of them. The table lists hundreds of thousands of clones, 95% of them singletons, with about 0.11% in the top ten. Material: naive CD8+ T cells sorted from blood. Receptors originate from a young woman in good health. Each CDR3 is given without its conserved first and last residue. Some rows mark clone size as missing; the rest say once, few, many or name a class of expanded clone.

j_gene: TRBJ2-7
abundance: NA
v_gene: TRBV27
CDR3aa: ASSPNGGTSGYEQY

j_gene: TRBJ2-7
abundance: NA
v_gene: TRBV6-1
CDR3aa: ASSEITSGRTYEQY

j_gene: TRBJ2-7
abundance: few
v_gene: TRBV28
CDR3aa: ASSLRGYSYEQY

j_gene: TRBJ2-5
abundance: NA
v_gene: TRBV23-1
CDR3aa: AGERGHRETQY

j_gene: TRBJ1-1
abundance: NA
v_gene: TRBV25-1
CDR3aa: ASSATMENEAF

j_gene: TRBJ2-7
abundance: NA
v_gene: TRBV7-9
CDR3aa: ASSLVGGTGLYEQY

j_gene: TRBJ2-5
abundance: NA
v_gene: TRBV7-8
CDR3aa: ASKGQGYKETQY

j_gene: TRBJ2-3
abundance: NA
v_gene: TRBV30
CDR3aa: AWREGLAQY

j_gene: TRBJ2-7
abundance: NA
v_gene: TRBV6-1
CDR3aa: ASSPGSSYEQY

j_gene: TRBJ2-1
abundance: NA
v_gene: TRBV27
CDR3aa: ASSSSGEQF

j_gene: TRBJ2-2
abundance: NA
v_gene: TRBV9
CDR3aa: ASSFRDRGQGGGELF

j_gene: TRBJ2-5
abundance: NA
v_gene: TRBV6-5
CDR3aa: ASSYGLAGQQETQY

j_gene: TRBJ2-2
abundance: few
v_gene: TRBV2
CDR3aa: ASSAPGKNTGELF

j_gene: TRBJ2-1
abundance: NA
v_gene: TRBV6-5
CDR3aa: ASMTGTGADNEQF

j_gene: TRBJ2-7
abundance: NA
v_gene: TRBV4-1
CDR3aa: ASSPDSMTRQGMKQY

j_gene: NA
abundance: NA
v_gene: TRBV28
CDR3aa: ASSLGTDSSYEQY

j_gene: TRBJ1-1
abundance: NA
v_gene: TRBV9
CDR3aa: ASSVEHGNTEAF

j_gene: TRBJ1-4
abundance: NA
v_gene: TRBV2
CDR3aa: ASDRQEDEKLF

j_gene: TRBJ2-1
abundance: NA
v_gene: TRBV7-9
CDR3aa: ASSFRGDEQF

j_gene: NA
abundance: NA
v_gene: TRBV2
CDR3aa: ASSNPETSYEQY

j_gene: TRBJ2-5
abundance: NA
v_gene: TRBV28
CDR3aa: ASSLTGLAEGETQY

j_gene: TRBJ1-3
abundance: few
v_gene: TRBV7-9
CDR3aa: ASSLQEAGNTIY

j_gene: TRBJ2-5
abundance: NA
v_gene: TRBV4-1
CDR3aa: ASSQGKSETQY

j_gene: TRBJ1-1
abundance: NA
v_gene: TRBV19
CDR3aa: ASSMGPLVGNTEAF

j_gene: TRBJ2-4
abundance: NA
v_gene: TRBV15
CDR3aa: ATSRIDPGQGTDIQY

j_gene: TRBJ1-2
abundance: NA
v_gene: TRBV5-8
CDR3aa: ASSSRTGGDYGYT

j_gene: TRBJ2-1
abundance: NA
v_gene: TRBV27
CDR3aa: ASSLSSGDSYNEQF

j_gene: TRBJ1-4
abundance: NA
v_gene: TRBV28
CDR3aa: ASSLTPPWGDNFEKLF

j_gene: TRBJ2-2
abundance: once
v_gene: TRBV19
CDR3aa: ASSFIGQRELTGELF

j_gene: TRBJ1-1
abundance: NA
v_gene: TRBV13
CDR3aa: ASSWGWGNTEAF

j_gene: TRBJ2-1
abundance: NA
v_gene: TRBV7-9
CDR3aa: ASSPAAQLGSYNEQF

j_gene: TRBJ1-4
abundance: NA
v_gene: TRBV6-5
CDR3aa: ASSPSGGEKLF